The source of this TCR beta chain is a study of T cells in localized non-small cell lung cancer. Study results and caveats: Median detection of top 100 tumor clones in adjacent lung was 55 to 60 clones. Heterogeneity remains possible because sequencing was limited to only one tumor region.

Clones were sequenced by immunoSEQ multiplex PCR, and TCRdb holds only the in-frame ones, with some missing. The data contain 53,000 or so clones, 80% to 85% of them seen just once; the ten biggest clones take up roughly 15%. Trimming took 4 bases from V and 2 from J, leaving 21 bases between them. This CDR3 contains 17 residues. CDR1 is SGHRS and CDR2 is YFSETQ in the germline V gene. Of note for this clone: Its antigen is currently unknown.

This sequence was found in a man aged 40 to 75 with stage III lung adenocarcinoma. The V call is TRBV5-1, the J call TRBJ2-5; D possibly corresponds to TRBD1 (6 bases). Here the sequenced sample was peripheral blood mononuclear cells, taken before any cancer treatment. The CDR3 DNA reads TGCGCCAGCAGCCCACAGGGCTTGGGCCTGGGACAAGAGACCCAGTACTTC. Encoded protein: CASSPQGLGLGQETQYF. Supplemented by reference TRBV5-1 and TRBJ2-5, the full variable domain reads KAGVTQTPRYLIKTRGQQVTLSCSPISGHRSVSWYQQTPGQGLQFLFEYFSETQRNKGNFPGRFSGRQFSNSRSEMNVSTLELGDSALYLCASSPQGLGLGQETQYFGPGTRLLVL.